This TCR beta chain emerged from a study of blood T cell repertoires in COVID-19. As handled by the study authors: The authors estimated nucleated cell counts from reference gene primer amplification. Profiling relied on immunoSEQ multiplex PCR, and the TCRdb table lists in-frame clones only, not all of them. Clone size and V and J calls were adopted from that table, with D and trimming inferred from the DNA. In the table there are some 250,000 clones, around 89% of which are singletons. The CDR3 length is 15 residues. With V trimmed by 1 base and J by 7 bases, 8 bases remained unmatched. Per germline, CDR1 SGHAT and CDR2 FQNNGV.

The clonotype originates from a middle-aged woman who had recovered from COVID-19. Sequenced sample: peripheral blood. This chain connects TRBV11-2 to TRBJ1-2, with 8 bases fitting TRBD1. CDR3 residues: CASSLVGGTGGGYTF. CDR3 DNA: TGTGCCAGCAGCTTAGTAGGGGGGACAGGCGGTGGCTACACCTTC.